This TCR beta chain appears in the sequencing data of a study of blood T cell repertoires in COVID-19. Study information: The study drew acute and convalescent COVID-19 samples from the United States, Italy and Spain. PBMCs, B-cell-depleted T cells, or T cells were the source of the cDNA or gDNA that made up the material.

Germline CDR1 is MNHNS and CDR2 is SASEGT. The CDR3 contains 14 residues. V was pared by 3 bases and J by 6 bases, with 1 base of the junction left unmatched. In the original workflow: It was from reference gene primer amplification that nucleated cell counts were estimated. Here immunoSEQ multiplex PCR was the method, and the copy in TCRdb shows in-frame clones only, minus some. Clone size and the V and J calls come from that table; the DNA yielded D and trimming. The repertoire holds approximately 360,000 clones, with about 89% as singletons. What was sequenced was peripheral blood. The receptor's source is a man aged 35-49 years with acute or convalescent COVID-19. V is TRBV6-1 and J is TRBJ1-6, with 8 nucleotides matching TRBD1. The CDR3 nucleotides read TGTGCCAGCAGTGATACAGGGGGTAATTCACCCCTCCACTTT. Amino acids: CASSDTGGNSPLHF.